A selection of T cell receptor beta chains follows, all from one sample in a study of cytotoxic CD8 clonotypes in ibrutinib-treated CLL. The assay was immunoSEQ multiplex PCR, and TCRdb's table has in-frame clones only and misses some. The table lists approximately 160,000 clones, 70% to 90% of them singletons, with around 3.1% in the top ten. The sequencing used PBMCs, collected at disease progression, from a patient treated with ibrutinib. These receptors were obtained from a human donor with chronic lymphocytic leukemia. Both conserved end residues are part of each CDR3. The order of the fields is D gene, J gene, clone size, CDR3 length, V gene, CDR3 protein, CDR3 DNA. D genes are given only for firm matches. Some rows have no size entry. The others give once, few or many, or a class for an expanded clone.

d_gene: TRBD2
j_gene: TRBJ2-2
abundance: once
len: 20
v_gene: TRBV7-3
CDR3aa: CASSLIPVRTSGMGSGELFF
CDR3nt: TGTGCCAGCAGCTTAATTCCCGTGAGGACTAGCGGGATGGGATCGGGGGAGCTGTTTTTT

d_gene: NA
j_gene: TRBJ2-1
abundance: once
len: 16
v_gene: TRBV5-4
CDR3aa: CASSLKFGKGSDEQFF
CDR3nt: TGTGCCAGCAGCTTGAAGTTTGGGAAGGGATCTGATGAGCAGTTCTTC

d_gene: NA
j_gene: TRBJ1-3
abundance: NA
len: 16
v_gene: TRBV5-5
CDR3aa: CASSLEPGTSGNTIYF
CDR3nt: TGTGCCAGCAGCTTGGAGCCAGGAACCTCTGGAAACACCATATATTTT

d_gene: TRBD1
j_gene: TRBJ2-2
abundance: few
len: 16
v_gene: TRBV19
CDR3aa: CASSWDRRGSTGELFF
CDR3nt: TGTGCCAGTAGTTGGGACAGGCGGGGCTCGACCGGGGAGCTGTTTTTT

d_gene: NA
j_gene: TRBJ2-7
abundance: few
len: 14
v_gene: TRBV27
CDR3aa: CASSFGGGGYEQYF
CDR3nt: TGTGCCAGCAGTTTCGGAGGGGGGGGCTACGAGCAGTACTTC

d_gene: NA
j_gene: TRBJ2-2
abundance: NA
len: 14
v_gene: TRBV5-6
CDR3aa: CASSLGLIAGELFF
CDR3nt: TGTGCCAGCAGCTTAGGCCTTATTGCCGGGGAGCTGTTTTTT

d_gene: NA
j_gene: TRBJ1-2
abundance: NA
len: 16
v_gene: TRBV18
CDR3aa: CASSPPRGFGTYGYTF
CDR3nt: TGTGCCAGCTCACCCCCTAGAGGTTTTGGGACCTATGGCTACACCTTC

d_gene: NA
j_gene: TRBJ2-7
abundance: NA
len: 12
v_gene: TRBV7-3
CDR3aa: CASSRTVYEQYF
CDR3nt: TGTGCCAGCAGTAGGACGGTTTACGAGCAGTACTTC

d_gene: TRBD2
j_gene: TRBJ2-1
abundance: NA
len: 16
v_gene: TRBV5-1
CDR3aa: CASSWTSGSSYNEQFF
CDR3nt: TGCGCCAGCAGCTGGACTAGCGGAAGCTCCTACAATGAGCAGTTCTTC

d_gene: NA
j_gene: TRBJ2-7
abundance: NA
len: 14
v_gene: TRBV7-9
CDR3aa: CASSWETVTYEQYF
CDR3nt: TGTGCCAGCAGCTGGGAGACGGTTACCTACGAGCAGTACTTC

d_gene: TRBD1
j_gene: TRBJ2-1
abundance: NA
len: 15
v_gene: TRBV10-3
CDR3aa: CAISGPGQEAYEQFF
CDR3nt: TGTGCCATCAGTGGTCCGGGACAGGAGGCTTATGAGCAGTTCTTC

d_gene: NA
j_gene: TRBJ1-2
abundance: NA
len: 14
v_gene: TRBV5-1
CDR3aa: CASSLASGDYGYTF
CDR3nt: TGCGCCAGCAGCTTGGCCTCCGGGGACTATGGCTACACCTTC

d_gene: NA
j_gene: TRBJ1-2
abundance: NA
len: 13
v_gene: TRBV11-2
CDR3aa: CASSFGQSYGYTF
CDR3nt: TGTGCCAGCAGCTTCGGACAGTCCTATGGCTACACCTTC

d_gene: TRBD2
j_gene: TRBJ2-2
abundance: NA
len: 14
v_gene: TRBV19
CDR3aa: CASSTRTSTGELFF
CDR3nt: TGTGCCAGTAGTACTCGGACTAGTACCGGGGAGCTGTTTTTT

d_gene: NA
j_gene: TRBJ2-7
abundance: NA
len: 14
v_gene: TRBV6-9
CDR3aa: CASTEGTEPYEQYF
CDR3nt: TGTGCCAGCACCGAAGGGACGGAACCCTACGAGCAGTACTTC

d_gene: NA
j_gene: TRBJ1-1
abundance: NA
len: 13
v_gene: TRBV5-3
CDR3aa: CARSFDKNTEAFF
CDR3nt: TGTGCCAGAAGCTTTGACAAGAACACTGAAGCTTTCTTT

d_gene: NA
j_gene: TRBJ2-2
abundance: NA
len: 16
v_gene: TRBV2
CDR3aa: CASSVIGLLNTGELFF
CDR3nt: TGTGCCAGCAGTGTAATAGGCCTATTGAACACCGGGGAGCTGTTTTTT

d_gene: NA
j_gene: TRBJ1-2
abundance: NA
len: 19
v_gene: TRBV5-1
CDR3aa: CASSLALSALKGPRYGYTF
CDR3nt: TGCGCCAGCAGCTTGGCCTTATCGGCCCTAAAGGGACCGAGATATGGCTACACCTTC

d_gene: NA
j_gene: TRBJ1-1
abundance: NA
len: 13
v_gene: TRBV11-2
CDR3aa: CASSLGPPGGAFF
CDR3nt: TGTGCCAGCAGCTTAGGACCCCCCGGTGGGGCTTTCTTT

d_gene: NA
j_gene: TRBJ2-6
abundance: NA
len: 18
v_gene: TRBV7-3
CDR3aa: CASSKSGTPDSGANVLTF
CDR3nt: TGTGCCAGCAGCAAATCCGGGACCCCAGATTCTGGGGCCAACGTCCTGACTTTC

d_gene: TRBD1
j_gene: TRBJ1-2
abundance: once
len: 15
v_gene: TRBV6-5
CDR3aa: CASSSPGQGAGGYTF
CDR3nt: TGTGCCAGCAGCAGCCCGGGACAGGGGGCTGGTGGCTACACCTTC

d_gene: TRBD1
j_gene: TRBJ1-1
abundance: NA
len: 15
v_gene: TRBV2
CDR3aa: CASKGADRANTEAFF
CDR3nt: TGTGCCAGCAAGGGGGCTGATCGGGCGAACACTGAAGCTTTCTTT

d_gene: TRBD1
j_gene: TRBJ1-2
abundance: NA
len: 17
v_gene: TRBV6-7
CDR3aa: CASTPRTGEDSNYGYTF
CDR3nt: TGTGCCAGCACTCCCCGGACAGGGGAGGATTCTAACTATGGCTACACCTTC

d_gene: NA
j_gene: TRBJ1-1
abundance: NA
len: 13
v_gene: TRBV11-3
CDR3aa: CAVPEQRGTEAFF
CDR3nt: TGTGCCGTCCCCGAGCAGAGGGGTACTGAAGCTTTCTTT

d_gene: TRBD2
j_gene: TRBJ2-1
abundance: NA
len: 18
v_gene: TRBV2
CDR3aa: CASSASGRAQPLRLEQFF
CDR3nt: TGTGCCAGCAGTGCTAGCGGGAGGGCCCAACCGCTCCGTCTTGAGCAGTTCTTC

d_gene: NA
j_gene: TRBJ1-1
abundance: NA
len: 16
v_gene: TRBV6-6
CDR3aa: CASSYSAGGGDTEAFF
CDR3nt: TGTGCCAGCAGTTACTCGGCGGGCGGGGGAGACACTGAAGCTTTCTTT

d_gene: TRBD2
j_gene: TRBJ2-3
abundance: NA
len: 19
v_gene: TRBV5-6
CDR3aa: CASSWRHGTSGRKPDTQYF
CDR3nt: TGTGCCAGCAGCTGGAGGCATGGGACTAGCGGGAGGAAGCCGGATACGCAGTATTTT

d_gene: NA
j_gene: TRBJ2-5
abundance: NA
len: 17
v_gene: TRBV4-1
CDR3aa: CASSQDRAGTHQETQYF
CDR3nt: TGCGCCAGCAGCCAAGATCGAGCAGGGACTCACCAAGAGACCCAGTACTTC

d_gene: TRBD2
j_gene: TRBJ2-1
abundance: NA
len: 16
v_gene: TRBV5-4
CDR3aa: CASTEPGGREANEQFF
CDR3nt: TGTGCCAGCACTGAACCCGGCGGGAGGGAGGCCAATGAGCAGTTCTTC

d_gene: NA
j_gene: TRBJ2-1
abundance: NA
len: 13
v_gene: TRBV4-2
CDR3aa: CASSQELLNEQFF
CDR3nt: TGTGCCAGCAGCCAAGAGTTGCTAAATGAGCAGTTCTTC

d_gene: NA
j_gene: TRBJ2-3
abundance: NA
len: 14
v_gene: TRBV11-3
CDR3aa: CASSLEWGADTQYF
CDR3nt: TGTGCCAGCAGCTTAGAGTGGGGGGCAGATACGCAGTATTTT